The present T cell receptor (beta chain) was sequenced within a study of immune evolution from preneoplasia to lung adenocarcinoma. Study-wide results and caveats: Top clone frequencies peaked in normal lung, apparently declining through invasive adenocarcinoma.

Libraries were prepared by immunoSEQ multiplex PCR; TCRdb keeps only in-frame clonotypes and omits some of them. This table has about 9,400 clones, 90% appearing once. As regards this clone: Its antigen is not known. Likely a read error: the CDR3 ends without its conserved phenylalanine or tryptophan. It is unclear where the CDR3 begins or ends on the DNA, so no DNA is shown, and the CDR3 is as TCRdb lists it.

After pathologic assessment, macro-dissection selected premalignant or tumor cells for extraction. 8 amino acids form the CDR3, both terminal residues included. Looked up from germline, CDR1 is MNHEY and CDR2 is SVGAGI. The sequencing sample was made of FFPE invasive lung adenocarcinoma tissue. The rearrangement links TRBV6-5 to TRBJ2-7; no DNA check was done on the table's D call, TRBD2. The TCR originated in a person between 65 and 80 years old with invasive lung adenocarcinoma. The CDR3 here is CASRHRVP.